This T cell receptor (beta chain) was identified in a study of T-cell memory formation after mild COVID-19. MiXCR was run by TCRdb on the 5' RACE reads, yielding one entry per CDR3 protein. The sample lists 380,000 or so distinct CDR3 sequences; approximately 15% were seen once. The CDR3 loop spans 14 amino acids. Trimming removed 0 bases from V and 2 bases from J, with 10 bases in between. CDR1 and CDR2 from the germline V gene are GTSNPN and SVGIG (reference sequence). Study results and caveats: Clones contracting across day 15 to 85 had a balanced CD4/CD8 profile; later expanding clones leaned CD4+. Researchers report contracting CD4+ clones mostly in CM and EM, with CD8+ clones in EMRA.

Worth noting for this clonotype: Antigen: not known.

This TCR was sampled from a man aged 18 to 30 who had mild COVID-19 (a few samples of this study predate the infection). Cell type and time point are not known. The rearrangement links TRBV30 to TRBJ1-1; weak D call: TRBD1 (5 bases). Input material: PBMCs or a T cell subset sorted from them (not recorded which). The CDR3 bases are TGTGCCTGGAGTGTTGGGACGGGAAACACTGAAGCTTTCTTT. It yields the protein CAWSVGTGNTEAFF.